This record looks at one T cell receptor (beta chain) sequence and its context. The antigen is undetermined. Sequencing used immunoSEQ multiplex PCR; TCRdb keeps in-frame clones, though not all of them. The sample lists about 82,000 clones; about 88% were seen once. The data derive from a study of OX40 agonist ivuxolimab in advanced cancers. Study-wide context: Ivuxolimab, an antibody that agonizes OX40 (CD134), was administered to the patients. Partial responses were achieved by three patients, one with hepatocellular carcinoma and two with cutaneous melanoma. General study findings and limits: Individuals who were partial responders at 0.1-3.0 mg/kg had clonal expansion that ranked among the lowest.

Trimming took 3 bases from V and 7 from J, leaving 21 bases between them. Germline loops: CDR1 MGHRA, CDR2 YSYEKL. CDR3 length: 16 amino acids. This receptor was identified in an adult with an advanced solid tumor such as melanoma, head and neck, liver or kidney cancer. The rearrangement uses TRBV4-1 and TRBJ1-2, with TRBD1 as a possible D gene (6 bases). The material was CD4+ or CD8+ T cells sorted from blood, obtained in a trial of the OX40 agonist ivuxolimab. CDR3 DNA: TGCGCCAGCAGCCACGCTGCGAGGACAGCCGAGGGTGGCTACACCTTC. This gives the protein CASSHAARTAEGGYTF.